A selection of T cell receptor beta chains follows, all from one sample in a study of vaccination effects on CD4 cells after COVID-19. Sequencing used immunoSEQ multiplex PCR; TCRdb keeps in-frame clones, though not all of them. Among approximately 31,000 clones listed, approximately 75% were seen once. These TCRs' antigens remain unknown. Sequenced material: CD4+ T cells from PBMCs cultured with HCoV-229E spike peptides, taken after COVID-19 vaccination. The receptors originated from a human donor who received a COVID-19 vaccine. Both conserved end residues are part of each CDR3. D genes are given only for firm matches. Clone size, where shown, is once, few, many, or a class for clones that have expanded.

D: TRBD1; J: TRBJ1-3; V: TRBV11-2; size: .; CDR3: CASSPDRASGNTIYF; DNA: TGTGCCAGCAGCCCCGACAGGGCCTCTGGAAACACCATATATTTT
D: .; J: TRBJ2-7; V: TRBV7-8; size: few; CDR3: CASSPLVATELEQYF; DNA: TGTGCCAGCAGCCCCTTAGTGGCTACAGAGTTAGAGCAGTACTTC
D: .; J: TRBJ2-7; V: TRBV3-1/TRBV3-2; size: .; CDR3: CASSQTDRTYEQYF; DNA: TGTGCCAGCAGCCAAACTGACAGGACCTACGAGCAGTACTTC
D: .; J: TRBJ1-5; V: TRBV29-1; size: .; CDR3: CSVEDTRQPMGVQPQHF; DNA: TGCAGCGTTGAAGATACGAGACAGCCCATGGGGGTTCAGCCCCAGCATTTT
D: .; J: TRBJ1-5; V: TRBV14; size: .; CDR3: CASSRGVDQPQHF; DNA: TGTGCCAGCAGCCGAGGTGTTGATCAGCCCCAGCATTTT
D: TRBD2; J: TRBJ2-7; V: TRBV30; size: .; CDR3: CAWRNLAGGLYEQYF; DNA: TGTGCCTGGAGGAACCTAGCGGGGGGACTCTACGAGCAGTACTTC
D: .; J: TRBJ2-1; V: TRBV19; size: .; CDR3: CASSISGQRGDRGYNEQFF; DNA: TGTGCCAGTAGTATAAGCGGACAGAGGGGGGATCGTGGTTACAATGAGCAGTTCTTC
D: .; J: TRBJ2-7; V: TRBV15; size: .; CDR3: CATSRDLLTVYEQYF; DNA: TGTGCCACCAGCAGAGATTTACTTACAGTCTACGAGCAGTACTTC
D: .; J: TRBJ2-7; V: TRBV12-3/TRBV12-4; size: .; CDR3: CASSLATHEQYF; DNA: TGTGCCAGCAGTTTAGCGACCCACGAGCAGTACTTC
D: .; J: TRBJ1-2; V: TRBV9; size: .; CDR3: CASSVQLNYGYTF; DNA: TGTGCCAGCAGCGTACAGCTTAACTATGGCTACACCTTC
D: .; J: TRBJ2-7; V: TRBV18; size: .; CDR3: CASSPEWAYEQYF; DNA: TGTGCCAGCTCACCTGAGTGGGCCTACGAGCAGTACTTC
D: TRBD1; J: TRBJ2-4; V: TRBV6-6; size: once; CDR3: CASRDLDRGNIQYF; DNA: TGTGCCAGCAGAGACCTGGACAGGGGGAACATTCAGTACTTC
D: TRBD1; J: TRBJ1-5; V: TRBV6-5; size: few; CDR3: CASKPTGDSNQPQHF; DNA: TGTGCCAGCAAACCAACAGGGGATAGCAATCAGCCCCAGCATTTT
D: .; J: TRBJ1-4; V: TRBV11-2; size: .; CDR3: CASSLDLWGNEKLFF; DNA: TGTGCCAGCAGCTTAGACTTGTGGGGTAATGAAAAACTGTTTTTT
D: .; J: TRBJ2-5; V: TRBV5-4; size: .; CDR3: CASSLGGAQETQYF; DNA: TGTGCCAGCAGCTTGGGCGGGGCTCAAGAGACCCAGTACTTC
D: .; J: TRBJ2-7; V: TRBV11-2; size: .; CDR3: CASSLVGGFAYEQYF; DNA: TGTGCCAGCAGCTTAGTTGGGGGGTTCGCCTACGAGCAGTACTTC
D: .; J: TRBJ1-2; V: TRBV7-2; size: .; CDR3: CASSTDSLYGYTF; DNA: TGTGCCAGCAGCACTGACAGCCTATATGGCTACACCTTC
D: .; J: TRBJ2-1; V: TRBV9; size: .; CDR3: CASTRTTSSYNEQFF; DNA: TGTGCCAGCACTAGGACGACGAGCTCCTACAATGAGCAGTTCTTC
D: TRBD1; J: TRBJ1-2; V: TRBV20-1; size: .; CDR3: CSASRGGAGYGYTF; DNA: TGCAGTGCTAGTAGAGGGGGCGCTGGCTATGGCTACACCTTC
D: .; J: TRBJ1-4; V: TRBV6-1; size: .; CDR3: CASSEIEKLFF; DNA: TGTGCCAGCAGTGAAATTGAAAAACTGTTTTTT
D: .; J: TRBJ2-3; V: TRBV27; size: few; CDR3: CASSLADTQYF; DNA: TGTGCCAGCAGTTTAGCCGATACGCAGTATTTT
D: .; J: TRBJ2-7; V: TRBV27; size: few; CDR3: CASTRGGGAYEQYF; DNA: TGTGCCAGCACCCGAGGTGGGGGAGCCTACGAGCAGTACTTC
D: TRBD1; J: TRBJ1-1; V: TRBV5-4; size: few; CDR3: CASSIGQGGTEAFF; DNA: TGTGCCAGCAGCATAGGACAGGGAGGCACTGAAGCTTTCTTT
D: .; J: TRBJ1-3; V: TRBV6-6; size: .; CDR3: CASSRNVDTIYF; DNA: TGTGCCAGCAGTCGAAACGTAGACACCATATATTTT
D: .; J: TRBJ1-6; V: TRBV6-2/TRBV6-3; size: .; CDR3: CASSLLQGYNSPLHF; DNA: TGTGCCAGCAGTCTTCTCCAGGGATATAATTCACCCCTCCACTTT
D: .; J: TRBJ2-2; V: TRBV5-1; size: .; CDR3: CASSPDGSTGELFF; DNA: TGCGCCAGCAGCCCGGACGGATCCACCGGGGAGCTGTTTTTT
D: TRBD2; J: TRBJ2-5; V: TRBV4-2; size: once; CDR3: CASSQGSTSGGSETQYF; DNA: TGTGCCAGCAGCCAAGGATCGACTAGCGGGGGGTCGGAGACCCAGTACTTC